These 2 T cell receptor beta chains were sequenced from one sample in a study of cytomegalovirus exposure and HLA in healthy donors. Both 60 Vbeta primers and 13 Jbeta primers went into the PCR. Measured with immunoSEQ multiplex PCR; TCRdb has only the in-frame clones, and not every one. The table includes more than 95,000 clones, 78% detected once. The sequenced sample was PBMCs. The receptors were gathered from a man aged 25-40 years in good health and CMV-seronegative.

This clone was counted a few times. V is TRBV12-5 and J is TRBJ1-1; D is uncertain. V was cut by 6 bases and J by 11 bases, with 19 bases left in between. Germline V CDR1 and CDR2: LGHNT, FRNRAP. The CDR3 has 13 amino acids. The CDR3 DNA reads as TGTGCTAGTGGGTCCCTGGAGGGAGTTAGGGCTTTCTTT. Its translation is CASGSLEGVRAFF.

V usage is TRBV9 and J usage is TRBJ2-7, with D possibly TRBD1 on 6 matching bases. The CDR3 totals 14 residues. V lost 0 bases and J 9 bases, leaving 16 bases between the germline ends. Germline assignment: CDR1 SGDLS and CDR2 YYNGEE. CDR3 in amino acids: CASSVGTGRNGQYF. CDR3 DNA sequence: TGTGCCAGCAGCGTAGGTACAGGGCGCAATGGGCAGTACTTC.